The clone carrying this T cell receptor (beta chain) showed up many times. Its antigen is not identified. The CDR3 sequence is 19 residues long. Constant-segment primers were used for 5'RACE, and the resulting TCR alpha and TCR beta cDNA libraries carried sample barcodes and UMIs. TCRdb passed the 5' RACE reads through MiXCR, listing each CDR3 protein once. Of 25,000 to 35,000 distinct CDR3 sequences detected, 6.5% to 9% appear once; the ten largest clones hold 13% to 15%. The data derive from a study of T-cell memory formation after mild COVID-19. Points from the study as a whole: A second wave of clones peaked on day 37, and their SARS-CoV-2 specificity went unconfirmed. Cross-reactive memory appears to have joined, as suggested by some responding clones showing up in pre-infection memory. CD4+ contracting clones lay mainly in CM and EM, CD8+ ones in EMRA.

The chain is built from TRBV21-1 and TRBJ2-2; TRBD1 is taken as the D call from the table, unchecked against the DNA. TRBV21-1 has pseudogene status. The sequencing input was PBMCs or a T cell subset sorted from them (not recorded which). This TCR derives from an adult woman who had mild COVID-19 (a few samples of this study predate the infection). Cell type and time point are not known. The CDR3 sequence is CASSKARKGTDSNTGELFF. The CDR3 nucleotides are TGTGCCAGCAGCAAAGCAAGGAAAGGGACAGACTCGAACACCGGGGAGCTGTTTTTT.